The entry below gives a single T cell receptor (beta chain) sequence along with its context. As originally analysed: Estimated nucleated cell counts came from reference gene primer amplification. Libraries were prepared by immunoSEQ multiplex PCR; TCRdb keeps only in-frame clonotypes and omits some of them. D and trimming were read from the DNA, whereas the V and J calls and clone size are those reported in that table. The sample has 200,000 to 250,000 clones; around 83% are singletons. The entry originates in a study of blood T cell repertoires in COVID-19. About the study: Material from acute and convalescent COVID-19 was sourced from the United States, Italy and Spain. Nucleic acid was either cDNA or gDNA, and it came from T cells, B-cell-depleted T cells, or PBMCs.

Trimming removed 5 bases from V and 2 bases from J; junction bases left unmatched: 6. The CDR3 has 16 amino acids. Germline lookup yields CDR1 LNHDA and CDR2 SQIVND (reference sequence). Sequenced sample: peripheral blood. This sequence joins TRBV19 and TRBJ2-5, with TRBD2 matching over 12 bases. The TCR sequence derives from a man aged 50-60 years with active or convalescent COVID-19. CDR3 sequence reads: CASSPRLAGEQETQYF. CDR3 coding DNA: TGTGCCAGTAGTCCAAGACTAGCGGGGGAACAAGAGACCCAGTACTTC.